The TCR beta chain described here comes from a study of cytomegalovirus exposure and HLA in healthy donors. Vbeta (60) and Jbeta (13) primers were used in the PCR. Repertoires were generated with immunoSEQ multiplex PCR, while TCRdb's copy carries only in-frame clones and drops some. The sample includes over 95,000 clones, about 80% seen only once; the top ten take about 12%. Points from the study as a whole: Productive status was seen about 90% or about 30% of the time for most TCR beta V segments in an earlier analysis. In a later analysis, V- and J-gene trimming of beta chains associated with a DCLRE1C missense variant, replicated independently.

Points on this clone: Its antigen is still unknown.

From germline, CDR1 is MNHNS and CDR2 SASEGT. The CDR3 has 15 residues. V shed 2 bases and J shed 1 base, with 11 bases lying between them. The sequencing input was PBMCs. V is TRBV6-1 and J is TRBJ1-1; no definite D call. The sequence came from a woman aged 35 to 49 in good health and CMV-seropositive. The CDR3 region has the DNA TGTGCCAGCAGTGAAATAGTGGGCAGGAACACTGAAGCTTTCTTT. Translating gives CASSEIVGRNTEAFF.